This T cell receptor beta chain was sequenced for a study of blood T cell repertoires in COVID-19. Assay: immunoSEQ multiplex PCR; the TCRdb copy retains only in-frame clones and omits some. The sample contains some 320,000 clones, around 87% of which appear only once. The clonotype comes from a woman aged 30 to 39 who had recovered from COVID-19. The source material was PBMCs or T cells enriched from blood (not recorded which).

The CDR3 DNA sequence: TGCGCCAGCAGCCAAGAATGGCAGTTCAATCAGCCCCAGCATTTT. Residues: CASSQEWQFNQPQHF. The V gene is TRBV4-3, the J gene TRBJ1-5; D gene uncertain. Germline assignment: CDR1 LGHNA and CDR2 YSLEER. CDR3 length equals 15 residues. V was trimmed by 0 bases and J by 3 bases, leaving 9 bases between them.